This T cell receptor beta chain is drawn from a study of CD8+ T cells in alopecia areata. Study details: At a dose of 5 to 10 mg twice daily, oral tofacitinib was given to treated patients. General study results and limits: Sequencing of scalp tissue also captures the resident alphabeta T cells of normal skin. Relative to normal scalp, lesional scalp, especially alopecia totalis/universalis, showed higher clonality.

To note about this clone: Its antigen is still unknown.

RNA extraction was followed by reverse transcription into cDNA, which acted as the sequencing template. The assay was immunoSEQ multiplex PCR, and TCRdb's table has in-frame clones only and misses some. The repertoire holds more than 75,000 clones, with 41% as singletons. Trimming removed 8 bases from V and 2 bases from J, with 12 bases in between. This CDR3 spans 12 amino acids. CDR1 and CDR2 (germline): SQVTM, ANQGSEA. This sequence originates from a human donor with alopecia areata. The sequencing sample was made of CD4+ T cells sorted from blood. V is TRBV29-1 and J is TRBJ2-5; D possibly corresponds to TRBD2 (5 bases). CDR3 region: CSHLGEQETQYF. CDR3 bases: TGCAGCCACCTGGGAGAGCAAGAGACCCAGTACTTC.